Presented here are 22 T cell receptor beta chains from one specimen sequenced in a study of control samples from healthy donors and cancer patients. TCRdb's copy holds only in-frame clones and misses some; the assay was immunoSEQ multiplex PCR. The sample holds roughly 23,000 clones; 65% to 90% are singletons and the top ten take roughly 27%. Sequencing was done on a sample of PBMCs. These receptors all come from a man aged 55 to 70 with head and neck cancer.

In its sample, this clone ranks as large. The chain links TRBV29-1 to TRBJ2-7, with 8 positions matching TRBD1. The CDR3 length is 15 residues. Germline V gene sequence: CDR1 SQVTM, CDR2 ANQGSEA. V lost 6 bases to trimming and J lost 2 bases; unmatched junction nucleotides: 12. CDR3 residues: CSVETGDDPTYEQYF. The CDR3 nucleotides read TGCAGCGTAGAGACAGGGGACGACCCCACCTACGAGCAGTACTTC.

V is TRBV5-1 and J is TRBJ1-2, with TRBD1 matching over 8 bases. The V segment lost 0 bases and the J segment 6 bases; nucleotides outside the gene matches: 1. This CDR3 region has 13 residues. Germline V gives CDR1 SGHRS, CDR2 YFSETQ. For the CDR3, the DNA is TGCGCCAGCAGCTTGGCGACAGGGGATGGCTACACCTTC. Translating gives CASSLATGDGYTF.

The chain employs TRBV4-3 and TRBJ1-2; D ambiguous. This CDR3 spans 14 amino acids. Germline CDR1 and CDR2: LGHNA and YSLEER. V dropped 0 bases and J dropped 3 bases, with 8 bases sitting between them. CDR3 amino acids: CASSQDGGYYGYTF. The CDR3 DNA reads TGCGCCAGCAGCCAAGATGGAGGGTACTATGGCTACACCTTC.

The genes are TRBV7-2 and TRBJ2-3, with D possibly matching TRBD2 (6 bases). Trimming removed 5 bases at V and 3 bases at J, with 15 bases between. The germline gives CDR1 SGHTA, CDR2 FQGNSA. CDR3 length: 15 residues. CDR3 DNA: TGTGCCAGCAGCCTGGGCGGGATGATGACAGATACGCAGTATTTT. This translates into CASSLGGMMTDTQYF.

This clone was counted between two and nine times. The chain has TRBV6-2 or TRBV6-3 and TRBJ2-7; perhaps TRBD2 as D (5 bases). V dropped 5 bases and J dropped 4 bases, with 9 bases sitting between them. The CDR3 runs to 12 residues. CDR1 and CDR2 (germline): MNHEY, SVGEGT. The CDR3 sequence: CASSTRGYEQYF. CDR3 in DNA: TGTGCCAGCAGTACTCGGGGTTACGAGCAGTACTTC.

The chain couples TRBV3-1 (or the pseudogene TRBV3-2) to TRBJ2-2; possible D gene TRBD1, 5 bases. V was shortened by 1 base and J by 4 bases, with 10 bases between the two germline ends. This CDR3 contains 15 residues. Germline V gene sequence: CDR1 LGHDT, CDR2 YNNKEL (reference sequence). CDR3 coding DNA: TGTGCCAGCAGCCAAGTAAAAGGGGTCACCGGGGAGCTGTTTTTT. Translated, it gives CASSQVKGVTGELFF.

This sequence joins TRBV7-2 and TRBJ1-3; D may be TRBD1 (6 bases). The germline CDR1 and CDR2 sequences are SGHTA and FQGNSA. V gave up 3 bases and J gave up 2 bases, with 14 bases separating them. This CDR3 region has 16 residues. CDR3 residues: CASSLAGAQAGNTIYF. The CDR3 DNA is TGTGCCAGCAGCTTGGCGGGGGCGCAGGCTGGAAACACCATATATTTT.

This clone was observed a single time. The chain is built from TRBV29-1 and TRBJ1-1, with D perhaps matching TRBD1 (5 bases). Trimming stripped 5 bases from V and 3 bases from J, with 19 bases between. CDR3 size: 15 residues. Germline V lookup: CDR1 SQVTM, CDR2 ANQGSEA. CDR3 sequence reads: CSVLGSNRRDTEAFF. CDR3 DNA: TGCAGCGTTCTAGGATCCAACAGGAGAGACACTGAAGCTTTCTTT. Supplemented by reference TRBV29-1 and TRBJ1-1, the full variable domain reads SAVISQKPSRDICQRGTSLTIQCQVDSQVTMMFWYRQQPGQSLTLIATANQGSEATYESGFVIDKFPISRPNLTFSTLTVSNMSPEDSSIYLCSVLGSNRRDTEAFFGQGTRLTVV.

The V and J genes are TRBV19 and TRBJ1-3; TRBD1 matches 7 bases. Germline V CDR1 and CDR2: LNHDA, SQIVND (reference sequence). With V trimmed by 5 bases and J by 1 base, 14 bases remained unmatched. The CDR3 totals 18 residues. The DNA of the CDR3 is TGTGCCAGTAGTGGCCAAGACCCGCTACAGGGGTCTGGAAACACCATATATTTT. Its protein product is CASSGQDPLQGSGNTIYF.

The rearrangement joins TRBV6-1 to TRBJ1-5, with a tentative D call TRBD1 (6 bases). Germline V CDR1 and CDR2: MNHNS, SASEGT. The CDR3 spans 15 residues. V was shortened by 2 bases and J by 6 bases, with 14 bases between the two germline ends. DNA of the CDR3: TGTGCCAGCAGTGAAAGGGGGGGGTTCGGTCAGCCCCAGCATTTT. This encodes CASSERGGFGQPQHF.

The chain joins TRBV6-1 to TRBJ2-3; D possibly corresponds to TRBD2 (5 bases). The CDR3 length is 16 residues. V lost 4 bases to trimming and J lost 6 bases, with 20 bases between them. Per germline, CDR1 MNHNS and CDR2 SASEGT. This chain's CDR3 is CASSGRGTTTRDTQYF. In DNA form, the CDR3 reads TGTGCCAGCAGTGGTCGGGGTACCACGACGAGGGATACGCAGTATTTT.

This chain links TRBV11-2 with TRBJ2-7; D is perhaps TRBD2 (6 bases). This CDR3 contains 14 residues. CDR1 SGHAT and CDR2 FQNNGV come from the germline V gene. Trimming took 1 base from V and 2 from J, leaving 9 bases between them. The CDR3 loop is CASSLGGGTYEQYF. DNA for the CDR3: TGTGCCAGCAGCTTAGGCGGCGGGACCTACGAGCAGTACTTC.

The table lists this clone with a few counts. In the same sample, other DNA sequences code for this CDR3. The chain joins TRBV5-4 to TRBJ2-6; D gene unclear. The CDR3 is made up of 15 amino acids. With 3 bases removed from V and 0 bases from J, the gap between germline ends came to 7 bases. From germline, CDR1 is SGHNT and CDR2 YYREEE (reference sequence). CDR3: CASSSPYSGANVLTF. The CDR3 coding sequence is TGTGCCAGCAGCTCGCCTTACTCTGGGGCCAACGTCCTGACTTTC.

CDR3 in DNA: TGTGCCAGCAGCTTAGGTGCGGGAGGGCCCCCAGATACGCAGTATTTT. Its translation is CASSLGAGGPPDTQYF. This chain links TRBV11-2 with TRBJ2-3; 9 bases line up with TRBD2. Per the germline V gene, CDR1 is SGHAT and CDR2 is FQNNGV. The CDR3 consists of 16 residues. V shed 1 base and J 4 bases; nucleotides not matched to a gene: 6. Looking up the rest from reference TRBV11-2 and TRBJ2-3 gives the full variable domain: EAGVAQSPRYKIIEKRQSVAFWCNPISGHATLYWYQQILGQGPKLLIQFQNNGVVDDSQLPKDRFSAERLKGVDSTLKIQPAKLEDSAVYLCASSLGAGGPPDTQYFGPGTRLTVL.

The chain is built from TRBV5-8 and TRBJ1-5, with 7 bases fitting TRBD1. The germline V gene encodes CDR1 SGHTS and CDR2 YDEGEE. The CDR3 length is 14 residues. V was clipped by 4 bases and J by 3 bases; unmatched bases: 4. The CDR3 spells CASSGDSINQPQHF. The DNA of the CDR3 is TGTGCCAGCAGCGGGGACAGCATCAATCAGCCCCAGCATTTT.

The V gene is TRBV29-1, the J gene TRBJ2-1; D unresolved. Germline values: CDR1 SQVTM, CDR2 ANQGSEA. The V end lost 7 bases, the J end lost 1 base, and 8 bases lay between the germline ends. There are 12 residues in the CDR3. For the CDR3, the DNA is TGCAGCGCTACTGATTCCTACAATGAGCAGTTCTTC. It is translated as CSATDSYNEQFF.

This sequence joins TRBV13 and TRBJ2-1; 9 bases line up with TRBD1. The CDR3 length is 15 residues. V lost 3 bases to trimming and J lost 6 bases; unmatched junction nucleotides: 6. Germline CDR1 reads PRHDT; CDR2 reads FYEKMQ (reference sequence). CDR3 sequence: CASSFSGTGSNEQFF. The DNA for the CDR3 is TGTGCCAGCAGCTTCTCCGGGACAGGGAGCAATGAGCAGTTCTTC.

V usage is TRBV3-1 (or the pseudogene TRBV3-2) and J usage is TRBJ2-7; D remains unclear. V lost 2 bases and J 7 bases, leaving 6 bases between the germline ends. CDR3 length: 11 residues. Germline loops: CDR1 LGHDT, CDR2 YNNKEL (reference sequence). CDR3 loop: CASSQNGEQYF. The CDR3 coding sequence is TGTGCCAGCAGCCAAAACGGTGAGCAGTACTTC.

The chain combines TRBV3-1 (or the pseudogene TRBV3-2) with TRBJ2-1; 12 nucleotides match TRBD2. V lost 3 bases, J lost 7 bases, and 7 bases stayed unmatched. The CDR3 sequence is 16 residues long. Germline V CDR1 and CDR2: LGHDT, YNNKEL (reference sequence). The CDR3 DNA is TGTGCCAGCAGCCAGCTAGCGGGAGGGCCAGAGAATGAGCAGTTCTTC. Protein: CASSQLAGGPENEQFF.

The chain couples TRBV15 to TRBJ2-1; possibly TRBD1 for D (8 bases). The CDR3 extends over 14 amino acids. Germline V lookup: CDR1 LNHNV, CDR2 YYDKDF (reference sequence). V lost 1 base to trimming and J lost 7 bases, with 11 bases between them. The DNA for the CDR3 is TGTGCCACCAGCAGAGCACAGGGGGGGAATGAGCAGTTCTTC. Translated, it gives CATSRAQGGNEQFF.

CDR3 sequence reads: CASSSPRGGYEQYF. CDR3 DNA: TGTGCCAGCAGCTCTCCAAGGGGAGGGTACGAGCAGTACTTC. The chain employs TRBV11-3 and TRBJ2-7; 7 bases align to TRBD2. The CDR3 sequence is 14 residues long. CDR1 is SGHNT, CDR2 YENEEA, per germline. With 4 bases clipped from V and 4 bases from J, the junction kept 7 bases outside the gene matches.

The genes are TRBV19 and TRBJ2-7, with 7 bases identical to TRBD1. Per germline, CDR1 LNHDA and CDR2 SQIVND (reference sequence). The CDR3 spans 14 residues. Unmatched junction bases numbered 5, after V lost 5 bases and J lost 1 base. The CDR3 DNA reads as TGTGCCAGTAGTGCGCCGGGACAGTCCTACGAGCAGTACTTC. Translated, it gives CASSAPGQSYEQYF.